These 17 T cell receptor beta chains came from one sample sequenced in a study of T-cell memory formation after mild COVID-19. TCRdb ran MiXCR on the 5' RACE reads and lists one entry per CDR3 protein. Among 250,000 to 400,000 distinct CDR3 sequences listed, approximately 15% were seen once. Sequences were obtained from PBMCs or a T cell subset sorted from them (not recorded which). Receptors were obtained from a man aged 18 to 30 who had mild COVID-19 (a few samples of this study predate the infection). Cell type and time point are not known.

There are a few counts of this clonotype. The J gene is TRBJ2-3, the V gene TRBV7-8; 7 nucleotides align to TRBD1. The CDR3 covers 13 residues. With V trimmed by 4 bases and J by 5 bases, 3 bases remained unmatched. CDR1 SGHVS and CDR2 FQNEAQ come from the germline V gene. CDR3 DNA sequence: TGTGCCAGCAGCTCGACAGGGCGAGATACGCAGTATTTT. Translated: CASSSTGRDTQYF. The full variable domain, completed using reference TRBV7-8 and TRBJ2-3, is GAGVSQSPRYKVAKRGQDVALRCDPISGHVSLFWYQQALGQGPEFLTYFQNEAQLDKSGLPSDRFFAERPEGSVSTLKIQRTQQEDSAVYLCASSSTGRDTQYFGPGTRLTVL.

This clonotype occurred a few times. The J gene is TRBJ1-2, the V gene TRBV2, with TRBD1 matching 9 bases. Germline V gene data show CDR1 as SNHLY and CDR2 as FYNNEI. The CDR3 has 12 residues. Trimming cost V 6 bases and J 7 bases; bases outside gene matches: 3. The CDR3 sequence: CASRDRGGGYTF. CDR3 bases: TGTGCCAGCAGGGACAGGGGAGGTGGCTACACCTTC.

There are a few counts of this clonotype. The chain combines TRBV30 with TRBJ1-2; TRBD1 matches at 9 bases. V shed 1 base and J 3 bases; nucleotides not matched to a gene: 9. This CDR3 region has 16 residues. Germline V gives CDR1 GTSNPN, CDR2 SVGIG (reference sequence). Here the CDR3 DNA reads TGTGCCTGGAGTGCTTCGACCGGGACAGGGTACTATGGCTACACCTTC. It yields the protein CAWSASTGTGYYGYTF.

This clonotype has more than one count but fewer than ten. The rearrangement links TRBV7-2 to TRBJ1-1; unclear D gene. CDR3 length: 15 residues. Trimming removed 0 bases at V and 5 bases at J, with 13 bases between. Per the germline V gene, CDR1 is SGHTA and CDR2 is FQGNSA. CDR3 sequence: CASSLAGLKVTEAFF. In DNA, the CDR3 is TGTGCCAGCAGCTTAGCAGGGTTAAAGGTAACTGAAGCTTTCTTT.

A few counts support this clonotype. The chain has TRBV10-3 and TRBJ2-7; no firm D call. The CDR3 length is 15 residues. Between the trimmed V and J ends, which lost 3 bases and 1 base, there was a span of 13 bases. Per germline, CDR1 ENHRY and CDR2 SYGVKD. CDR3 coding DNA: TGTGCCATCAGTGATCGTGCCGAATTGTCCTACGAGCAGTACTTC. Translated, it gives CAISDRAELSYEQYF.

The chain uses TRBV19 and TRBJ1-5; weak D call: TRBD1 (5 bases). Germline values: CDR1 LNHDA, CDR2 SQIVND (reference sequence). CDR3 length: 14 amino acids. V was clipped by 2 bases and J by 3 bases, with 8 bases between them. The CDR3 DNA is TGTGCCAGTAGTATAAGGGGTCCCAATCAGCCCCAGCATTTT. Residues: CASSIRGPNQPQHF.

V gene TRBV6-2 or TRBV6-3 combines with J gene TRBJ1-5; a possible D gene is TRBD1 (6 bases). The V end lost 2 bases, the J end lost 1 base, and 12 bases lay between the germline ends. This CDR3 is built from 16 residues. Per germline, CDR1 MNHEY and CDR2 SVGEGT. The CDR3, as DNA: TGTGCCAGCAGTTACGCCGGGACACCCAGCAATCAGCCCCAGCATTTT. Protein product: CASSYAGTPSNQPQHF.

Comment on this clonotype: One end of the junction fails to match germline, which may point to a read error. The chain carries TRBV5-1 and TRBJ2-2; 11 bases align to TRBD1. Looked up from germline, CDR1 is SGHRS and CDR2 is YFSETQ. This CDR3 contains 15 residues. CDR3 region: CASSARTGGAGEQFF. The CDR3 coding sequence is TGCGCCAGCAGCGCCCGGACAGGGGGCGCCGGGGAGCAGTTTTTT.

This clonotype was counted a few times. The V and J genes are TRBV27 and TRBJ2-7; D might be TRBD2 (5 bases). There are 13 residues in the CDR3. Trimming stripped 3 bases from V and 6 bases from J, with 12 bases between. Looked up from germline, CDR1 is MNHEY and CDR2 is SMNVEV (reference sequence). The CDR3 loop reads CASSLSGSSEQYV. CDR3 DNA: TGTGCCAGCAGTTTGTCGGGGTCAAGCGAGCAGTACGTC.

This clonotype was observed a handful of times. V usage is TRBV4-2 and J usage is TRBJ1-5; no definite D call. Per the germline V gene, CDR1 is LGHNA and CDR2 is YNFKEQ. The CDR3 has 13 amino acids. V shed 2 bases and J shed 4 bases, with 6 bases lying between them. CDR3 sequence (DNA): TGTGCCAGCAGCCAAACAGTTAATCAGCCCCAGCATTTT. Translation gives CASSQTVNQPQHF.

This clonotype was counted between two and nine times. The J gene is TRBJ1-2, the V gene TRBV12-3 or TRBV12-4; no firm D call. With 5 bases removed from V and 4 bases from J, the gap between germline ends came to 11 bases. The CDR3 length is 13 residues. The CDR3 is CASSPLRFYGYTF. In DNA form, the CDR3 reads TGTGCCAGCAGTCCGCTTAGGTTCTATGGCTACACCTTC.

A few counts support this clonotype. The J gene is TRBJ1-1, the V gene TRBV7-2, with TRBD1 matching 8 bases. Germline CDR1 is SGHTA and CDR2 is FQGNSA. This CDR3 spans 14 amino acids. V lost 6 bases to trimming and J lost 4 bases; unmatched junction nucleotides: 7. The DNA of the CDR3 is TGTGCCAGCAGTCCGAGACAGGGGAGCACTGAAGCTTTCTTT. As protein: CASSPRQGSTEAFF.

This clonotype has more than one count but fewer than ten. This sequence joins TRBV4-3 and TRBJ2-3; D tentatively fits TRBD1 or TRBD2 (6 bases each). This CDR3 comprises 18 residues. The germline V and J ends were trimmed by 0 bases and 2 bases, with 18 bases remaining between them. The germline CDR1 and CDR2 sequences are LGHNA and YSLEER. The CDR3 DNA sequence: TGCGCCAGCAGCCAAGATTTGTACGGGGGCAGCACCACAGATACGCAGTATTTT. It translates to CASSQDLYGGSTTDTQYF.

CDR3 DNA: TGTGCCAGCAGTTACTCAGGGCTAAGGGAGCTGTTTTTT. Translated: CASSYSGLRELFF. This rearrangement joins TRBV12-3 or TRBV12-4 to TRBJ2-2, with D possibly being TRBD1 (5 bases). This CDR3 contains 13 residues. V was trimmed by 4 bases and J by 9 bases, leaving 12 bases between them.

The V call is TRBV6-5, the J call TRBJ1-4; D possibly corresponds to TRBD1 (5 bases). There are 12 residues in the CDR3. The V and J ends lost 2 bases and 11 bases respectively, with 9 bases between them. CDR1 and CDR2 from the germline V gene are MNHEY and SVGAGI. In DNA form, the CDR3 reads TGTGCCAGCAGTTACGAACCAGGGAAACTGTTTTTT. Translated, it gives CASSYEPGKLFF.

The chain links TRBV7-2 to TRBJ2-1, with D possibly TRBD2 on 6 matching bases. V lost 4 bases to trimming and J lost 8 bases, with 21 bases between them. The V gene's germline CDR1 is SGHTA and CDR2 FQGNSA. The length of the CDR3 is 16 residues. Here the CDR3 reads CASSSRDSQRVDEQFF. The CDR3 bases are TGTGCCAGCAGCTCCCGGGACTCCCAGAGGGTGGATGAGCAGTTCTTC.

This clonotype was seen once. The CDR3 region is CASTFSTLSHEQYF. The CDR3 DNA is TGTGCCAGCACTTTTTCGACGCTAAGCCACGAGCAGTACTTC. This chain connects TRBV11-2 to TRBJ2-7; D remains unclear. CDR3 length: 14 residues. Germline V gene sequence: CDR1 SGHAT, CDR2 FQNNGV. V lost 7 bases to trimming and J lost 5 bases, with 18 bases between them.